This T cell receptor beta chain was identified during a study of spatial heterogeneity in lung cancer. Turning to the study itself: Among detected sequences, beta-chain ones consistently exceeded alpha-chain ones in number.

Time point defined: sample taken at primary tumor resection. In each case, whole RNA from tumor, nontumor lung or frozen PBMC was sequenced unsorted. Some 72 TRACERx patients with early, untreated non-small cell lung cancer donated samples. This clonotype is judged medium-sized. Being off target in a library aimed at alpha chains, this beta chain has a size of little meaning. CDR1 is SQVTM and CDR2 is ANQGSEA in the germline V gene. Trimming removed 6 bases from V and 8 bases from J, with 11 bases in between. The CDR3 covers 12 residues. Carried by each TCR cDNA molecule was a unique molecular identifier. TCRdb re-called the 5' RACE reads through MiXCR, storing one row per CDR3 protein. This table holds around 4,400 distinct CDR3 sequences, around a fifth found once.

Sequenced here: normal lung tissue next to the tumor, sampled at surgery. The chain carries TRBV29-1 and TRBJ2-6; D perhaps matches TRBD1 (6 bases). The clonotype comes from a female donor with early-stage non-small cell lung cancer. The CDR3 DNA sequence: TGCAGCGTCGTAGACAGGCCCAACGTCCTGACTTTC. Protein sequence: CSVVDRPNVLTF.